These 25 T cell receptor beta chains originate from one sample sequenced in a study of T cells in narcolepsy. Produced via immunoSEQ multiplex PCR; TCRdb's table is partial and in-frame only. The table shows 30,000 or so clones, with approximately 83% occurring only once. The sequenced material came from CD45RA- memory CD4+ T cells from PBMCs. The receptors come from a human donor with narcolepsy.

The genes are TRBV2 and TRBJ1-3; no firm D call. The ends were cut back, 6 bases at V and 7 bases at J, with 19 bases in the middle. Germline loops: CDR1 SNHLY, CDR2 FYNNEI. There are 15 residues in the CDR3. CDR3 sequence (DNA): TGTGCCAGCAGGGCCGACGGCCTTGAGGGTAACACCATATATTTT. Residues: CASRADGLEGNTIYF.

The chain couples TRBV6-5 to TRBJ1-6; D is possibly TRBD1 (5 bases). The V gene's germline CDR1 is MNHEY and CDR2 SVGAGI. This CDR3 is 13 amino acids long. V lost 7 bases and J lost 8, with 12 bases in between. The CDR3 protein is CASTPGGYSPLHF. CDR3 nucleotides: TGTGCCAGCACGCCGGGGGGATATTCACCCCTCCACTTT.

The V call is TRBV5-6, the J call TRBJ2-3; no definite D call. Germline values: CDR1 SGHDT, CDR2 YYEEEE. The CDR3 is made up of 15 amino acids. V was shortened by 4 bases and J by 3 bases, with 15 bases between the two germline ends. The chain's CDR3 is CASSPAMWVTDTQYF. CDR3 sequence (DNA): TGTGCCAGCAGCCCCGCGATGTGGGTAACAGATACGCAGTATTTT.

This clone was observed a single time. This same CDR3 is encoded by further DNA sequences in the sample. The J gene is TRBJ2-7, the V gene TRBV9; no clear D gene. V was cut by 4 bases and J by 0 bases, with 14 bases left in between. CDR3 length: 15 residues. CDR1 is SGDLS and CDR2 is YYNGEE in the germline V gene. The CDR3 protein is CASSRAGSPSYEQYF. The CDR3 nucleotides read TGTGCCAGCAGCAGAGCTGGTAGTCCCTCCTACGAGCAGTACTTC.

The CDR3 sequence is CASSLYIAGATDTQYF. The DNA of the CDR3 is TGTGCCAGCAGCTTGTACATAGCGGGGGCCACAGATACGCAGTATTTT. The chain couples TRBV7-9 to TRBJ2-3, with TRBD2 identical over 9 bases. Germline-derived CDR1 and CDR2 are SEHNR and FQNEAQ (reference sequence). The CDR3 has 16 residues. J was trimmed by 2 bases and V by 3 bases; bases with no gene match: 6.

The V gene is TRBV30, the J gene TRBJ2-1, with 7 bases fitting TRBD1. The CDR3 extends over 11 amino acids. Germline lookup yields CDR1 GTSNPN and CDR2 SVGIG (reference sequence). CDR3 loop: CVGDRDNEQFF. The CDR3 coding sequence is TGTGTGGGGGACAGAGACAATGAGCAGTTCTTC.

The chain is built from TRBV27 and TRBJ2-1, with 10 bases fitting TRBD2. The CDR3 loop spans 14 amino acids. Germline V CDR1 and CDR2: MNHEY, SMNVEV (reference sequence). V was clipped by 6 bases and J by 9 bases; unmatched bases: 8. For the CDR3, the DNA is TGTGCCAGCAGCCGGACTAGCGGACAGGGTGAGCAGTTCTTC. It specifies CASSRTSGQGEQFF.

J is TRBJ2-4 and V is TRBV9; D perhaps matches TRBD1 (5 bases). This CDR3 has 13 residues. Deletions cut 1 base from V and 12 bases from J, with 14 bases between. The germline gives CDR1 SGDLS, CDR2 YYNGEE. Here the CDR3 DNA reads TGTGCCAGCAGCGTATCCAATGGGGCAAATCAGTACTTC. Translation gives CASSVSNGANQYF.

The chain links TRBV7-9 to TRBJ2-5, with TRBD1 matching over 7 bases. The DNA end favors TRBJ2-7, so the J call may be wrong. This CDR3 has 15 amino acids. CDR1 SEHNR and CDR2 FQNEAQ come from the germline V gene (reference sequence). The CDR3 DNA follows: TGTGCCAGCAGCCCACAGGGGTTAGACTCCTACGAGCAGTACTTC. Its protein product is CASSPQGLDSYEQYF.

The chain employs TRBV7-6 and TRBJ1-1; no reliable D call. The CDR3 loop spans 14 amino acids. V shed 0 bases and J shed 4 bases, with 9 bases lying between them. CDR1 and CDR2 (germline): SGHVS, FNYEAQ. The CDR3: CASSLAGRSTEAFF. The CDR3 nucleotides are TGTGCCAGCAGCTTAGCTGGCAGGTCCACTGAAGCTTTCTTT.

The chain carries TRBV28 and TRBJ1-1; D may be TRBD1 (6 bases). There are 16 residues in the CDR3. The germline V gene encodes CDR1 MDHEN and CDR2 SYDVKM. Trimming removed 4 bases from V and 2 bases from J, with 17 bases in between. CDR3 sequence: CASSSPAGGRNTEAFF. In nucleotides, the CDR3 is TGTGCCAGCAGTTCACCCGCGGGGGGCCGAAACACTGAAGCTTTCTTT.

This chain joins TRBV30 and TRBJ1-6; D remains ambiguous. V was pared by 1 base and J by 10 bases, with 14 bases between. CDR3 size: 14 residues. The V gene's germline CDR1 is GTSNPN and CDR2 SVGIG (reference sequence). The CDR3 here is CAWSEVGNWSPLHF. DNA for the CDR3: TGTGCCTGGAGTGAAGTGGGGAATTGGTCACCCCTCCACTTT.

The rearrangement links TRBV7-9 to TRBJ2-6, with 12 bases matching TRBD1. The CDR3 runs to 18 residues. J was trimmed by 1 base and V by 4 bases; bases with no gene match: 5. Germline V gives CDR1 SEHNR, CDR2 FQNEAQ (reference sequence). CDR3 bases: TGTGCCAGCAGCTCCCGGGACAGGGGGCGATCTGGGGCCAACGTCCTGACTTTC. Amino acids: CASSSRDRGRSGANVLTF.

The rearrangement joins TRBV15 to TRBJ2-3, with D possibly TRBD1 on 5 matching bases. The germline CDR1 and CDR2 sequences are LNHNV and YYDKDF (reference sequence). This CDR3 has 14 amino acids. The ends were cut back, 5 bases at V and 4 bases at J, with 13 bases in the middle. The CDR3 nucleotides read TGTGCCACCAGCCCCGGTTGGGGCGCAGATACGCAGTATTTT. Encoded protein: CATSPGWGADTQYF.

This chain links TRBV27 with TRBJ1-6; 9 bases agree with TRBD1. The CDR3 length is 14 residues. Germline-derived CDR1 and CDR2 are MNHEY and SMNVEV (reference sequence). J gave up 10 bases and V 2 bases, and 3 bases lay outside the gene matches. CDR3 sequence (DNA): TGTGCCAGCAGTTTAGGGACAGGGTCCTCACCCCTCCACTTT. This codes for CASSLGTGSSPLHF.

This chain links TRBV2 with TRBJ1-1, with no clear D. The V gene lost 6 bases and the J gene lost 1 base, with 12 bases spanning the gap. Per germline, CDR1 SNHLY and CDR2 FYNNEI. The CDR3 extends over 14 amino acids. This CDR3 is CASSPESWNTEAFF. CDR3 nucleotide sequence: TGTGCCAGCAGCCCCGAGTCCTGGAACACTGAAGCTTTCTTT.

V and J are TRBV4-3 and TRBJ2-7, with D possibly called TRBD1 or TRBD2 (7 bases each). The V end lost 5 bases, the J end lost 3 bases, and 17 bases lay between the germline ends. This CDR3 is built from 15 residues. Germline values: CDR1 LGHNA, CDR2 YSLEER. The CDR3 loop reads CASSEGAGGDYEQYF. CDR3 coding DNA: TGCGCCAGCAGCGAAGGGGCAGGGGGGGACTACGAGCAGTACTTC.

V gene TRBV19 combines with J gene TRBJ2-2; unclear D gene. The V end was cut by 7 bases, the J end by 1 base, with 10 bases between. Germline V gene data show CDR1 as LNHDA and CDR2 as SQIVND (reference sequence). CDR3 size: 14 residues. Written as DNA, the CDR3 is TGTGCCAGTACCCGGGTGGGGAACACCGGGGAGCTGTTTTTT. It specifies CASTRVGNTGELFF.

This clone turned up a few times. The genes are TRBV5-8 and TRBJ2-5; D is perhaps TRBD2 (7 bases). The germline V gene has CDR1 SGHTS and CDR2 YDEGEE. The CDR3 loop spans 13 amino acids. The germline V and J ends were trimmed by 6 bases and 3 bases, with 12 bases remaining between them. CDR3 in amino acids: CASIGGAKETQYF. Written as DNA, the CDR3 is TGTGCCAGCATTGGGGGGGCAAAAGAGACCCAGTACTTC. Supplemented by reference TRBV5-8 and TRBJ2-5, the full variable domain reads EAGVTQSPTHLIKTRGQQATLRCSPISGHTSVYWYQQALGLGLQFLLWYDEGEERNRGNFPPRFSGRQFPNYSSELNVNALELEDSALYLCASIGGAKETQYFGPGTRLLVL.

This clone occurred a few times. V usage is TRBV15 and J usage is TRBJ1-4; 9 bases align to TRBD1. The CDR3 runs 17 residues. Germline CDR1 and CDR2: LNHNV and YYDKDF (reference sequence). V lost 3 bases and J lost 3; bases outside the gene matches: 8. CDR3 sequence: CATSREQGAVANEKLFF. For the CDR3, the DNA is TGTGCCACCAGCAGGGAACAGGGGGCAGTAGCTAATGAAAAACTGTTTTTT.

This clone appeared a few times. The J gene is TRBJ1-1, the V gene TRBV9, with D unclear. The V end was cut by 0 bases, the J end by 0 bases, with 3 bases between. Germline loops: CDR1 SGDLS, CDR2 YYNGEE. The CDR3 consists of 13 residues. The CDR3 here is CASSVEVNTEAFF. For the CDR3, the DNA is TGTGCCAGCAGCGTAGAGGTGAACACTGAAGCTTTCTTT.

V gene TRBV9 combines with J gene TRBJ2-3; 7 bases line up with TRBD1. From germline, CDR1 is SGDLS and CDR2 YYNGEE. Trimming cost V 3 bases and J 4 bases; bases outside gene matches: 8. CDR3 size: 15 residues. The CDR3 reads CASSGKRTGADTQYF. CDR3 bases: TGTGCCAGCAGCGGGAAGCGGACAGGAGCAGATACGCAGTATTTT.

This chain links TRBV19 with TRBJ1-5; D ambiguous. Germline-derived CDR1 and CDR2 are LNHDA and SQIVND (reference sequence). This CDR3 has 13 amino acids. Trimming left V 2 bases short and J 5 bases short, with 7 bases between. CDR3: CASSIPGDQPQHF. Written as DNA, the CDR3 is TGTGCCAGTAGTATACCCGGCGATCAGCCCCAGCATTTT.

This chain joins TRBV5-1 and TRBJ1-1; maybe TRBD1 (6 bases). The CDR3 has 19 residues. Germline values: CDR1 SGHRS, CDR2 YFSETQ. With 0 bases removed from V and 0 bases from J, the gap between germline ends came to 21 bases. The CDR3: CASSLAVPRTVRLNTEAFF. As DNA, the CDR3 is TGCGCCAGCAGCTTGGCGGTACCTAGGACAGTTCGCTTGAACACTGAAGCTTTCTTT.

The rearrangement links TRBV18 to TRBJ2-5; the match to TRBD2 covers 12 bases. CDR3 size: 15 residues. J was trimmed by 2 bases and V by 5 bases; bases with no gene match: 3. Germline CDR1 is KGHSH and CDR2 is LQKENI. The CDR3 DNA follows: TGTGCCAGCTCAGGCGGACTAGCGGGACAAGAGACCCAGTACTTC. Translating it yields CASSGGLAGQETQYF.